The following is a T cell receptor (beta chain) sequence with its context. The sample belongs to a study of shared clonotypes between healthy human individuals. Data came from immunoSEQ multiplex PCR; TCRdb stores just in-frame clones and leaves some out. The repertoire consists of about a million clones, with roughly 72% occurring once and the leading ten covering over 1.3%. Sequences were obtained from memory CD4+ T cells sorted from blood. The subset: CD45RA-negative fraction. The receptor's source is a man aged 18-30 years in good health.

CDR3 region: CASSLASRNSPLHF. Here the CDR3 DNA reads TGTGCCAGCAGCTTAGCCAGCCGCAATTCACCCCTCCACTTT. The rearrangement uses TRBV7-9 and TRBJ1-6; D ambiguous. Germline values: CDR1 SEHNR, CDR2 FQNEAQ (reference sequence). The CDR3 loop spans 14 amino acids. Trimming pared 0 bases from V and 7 bases from J, leaving 7 bases between. Looking up the rest from reference TRBV7-9 and TRBJ1-6 gives the full variable domain: DTGVSQNPRHKITKRGQNVTFRCDPISEHNRLYWYRQTLGQGPEFLTYFQNEAQLEKSRLLSDRFSAERPKGSFSTLEIQRTEQGDSAMYLCASSLASRNSPLHFGNGTRLTVT.